Below, one T cell receptor (beta chain) is given with its context. Its antigen is as yet unknown. Compared with germline, one end of the junction differs, possibly owing to a read error. The table came from immunoSEQ multiplex PCR; TCRdb's copy has only in-frame clones and leaves some out. This table holds some 110,000 clones, around 94% found once. Unstimulated Tregs (CD4+CD25+CD127-) and CD4+CD25- non-Tregs were sorted from PBMCs. This sample stems from a study of Tregs in tolerant kidney transplant recipients. CDR1 is SNHLY, CDR2 FYNNEI, per germline. The CDR3 contains 15 residues. Study outcomes and limitations: Tregs expanded with activated donor B cells seemed most donor-specific. The small number of patients limits these findings pending further validation.

The V call is TRBV2, the J call TRBJ2-3; a weak D match, TRBD1 (5 bases). Sample: CD4+ T cells from blood. The sequence was obtained from a human donor in good health. CDR3 sequence reads: CASTEIRVSTDTQYF. The CDR3 nucleotides are TGTGCCAGCACTGAAATCAGGGTGAGCACAGATACGCAGTATTTT.